A selection of T cell receptor beta chains follows, all from one sample in a study of beta chain features in type 1 diabetes. Repertoires were generated with immunoSEQ multiplex PCR, while TCRdb's copy carries only in-frame clones and drops some. The table records some 240,000 clones, roughly 11% of them present only once. The sample was central memory CD4+ T cells from blood. Source of these receptors: a man between 18 and 29 years old in good health. The CDR3 runs from the conserved cysteine through the conserved F or W. The D gene is left open where the match is weak. Size values are once, few and many counts, or a class for expanded clones, and some rows have none.

V gene: TRBV7-2
J gene: TRBJ1-1
clone size: few
D gene: NA
CDR3 protein: CASSSQLVGEAFF
CDR3 DNA: TGTGCCAGCAGCTCCCAATTGGTCGGTGAAGCTTTCTTT

V gene: TRBV28
J gene: TRBJ2-7
clone size: many
D gene: NA
CDR3 protein: CASSSPGARYEQYF
CDR3 DNA: TGTGCCAGCAGTTCACCCGGGGCCCGATACGAGCAGTACTTC

V gene: TRBV20-1
J gene: TRBJ2-5
clone size: few
D gene: NA
CDR3 protein: CSASDRETQYF
CDR3 DNA: TGCAGTGCTAGCGACAGGGAGACCCAGTACTTC

V gene: TRBV7-3
J gene: TRBJ2-6
clone size: few
D gene: NA
CDR3 protein: CASSRKWGSGANVLTF
CDR3 DNA: TGTGCCAGCAGCCGGAAGTGGGGGAGTGGGGCCAACGTCCTGACTTTC

V gene: TRBV28
J gene: TRBJ1-1
clone size: few
D gene: NA
CDR3 protein: CASITGQWSTEAFF
CDR3 DNA: TGTGCCAGCATCACTGGACAGTGGAGCACTGAAGCTTTCTTT

V gene: TRBV7-9
J gene: TRBJ1-4
clone size: few
D gene: NA
CDR3 protein: CASSLGSSHGDEKLFF
CDR3 DNA: TGTGCCAGCAGCTTGGGGTCGTCACATGGGGATGAAAAACTGTTTTTT

V gene: TRBV20-1
J gene: TRBJ2-7
clone size: few
D gene: NA
CDR3 protein: CSALTTYEQYF
CDR3 DNA: TGCAGTGCCCTTACCACTTACGAGCAGTACTTC

V gene: TRBV18
J gene: TRBJ2-7
clone size: NA
D gene: NA
CDR3 protein: CASSPPTGVSYEQYF
CDR3 DNA: TGTGCCAGCTCACCACCGACGGGAGTATCCTACGAGCAGTACTTC

V gene: TRBV30
J gene: TRBJ1-1
clone size: NA
D gene: NA
CDR3 protein: CAWSVVVENTEAFF
CDR3 DNA: TGTGCCTGGAGTGTAGTCGTAGAGAACACTGAAGCTTTCTTT

V gene: TRBV7-9
J gene: TRBJ2-3
clone size: few
D gene: TRBD2
CDR3 protein: CASSLTSGSTDTQYF
CDR3 DNA: TGTGCCAGCAGCTTGACTAGCGGGAGCACAGATACGCAGTATTTT

V gene: TRBV29-1
J gene: TRBJ2-7
clone size: few
D gene: TRBD1
CDR3 protein: CSVNRGQGEQYF
CDR3 DNA: TGCAGCGTAAACAGGGGGCAAGGCGAGCAGTACTTC

V gene: TRBV5-6
J gene: TRBJ2-3
clone size: many
D gene: TRBD1
CDR3 protein: CASSGMDRPSTDTQYF
CDR3 DNA: TGTGCCAGCAGCGGAATGGACAGGCCTAGCACAGATACGCAGTATTTT

V gene: TRBV11-2
J gene: TRBJ1-2
clone size: NA
D gene: NA
CDR3 protein: CASSGRGLIYGYTF
CDR3 DNA: TGTGCCAGCAGCGGCCGAGGGTTAATCTATGGCTACACCTTC

V gene: TRBV29-1
J gene: TRBJ2-3
clone size: few
D gene: TRBD2
CDR3 protein: CSVTGLLKADTQYF
CDR3 DNA: TGCAGCGTCACGGGACTACTGAAGGCAGATACGCAGTATTTT

V gene: TRBV13
J gene: TRBJ2-7
clone size: few
D gene: NA
CDR3 protein: CASSLDRTSYYEQYF
CDR3 DNA: TGTGCCAGCAGCTTAGACCGGACATCCTACTACGAGCAGTACTTC

V gene: TRBV11-2
J gene: TRBJ2-1
clone size: few
D gene: NA
CDR3 protein: CASSPKGVEKNEQFF
CDR3 DNA: TGTGCCAGCAGCCCTAAAGGGGTAGAAAAGAATGAGCAGTTCTTC

V gene: TRBV5-4
J gene: TRBJ2-3
clone size: NA
D gene: TRBD1
CDR3 protein: CASSYGTGIDTQYF
CDR3 DNA: TGTGCCAGCAGCTACGGGACAGGGATTGATACGCAGTATTTT

V gene: TRBV7-6
J gene: TRBJ2-7
clone size: NA
D gene: TRBD2
CDR3 protein: CASSATGLAVQYF
CDR3 DNA: TGTGCCAGCAGCGCCACGGGACTAGCCGTGCAGTACTTC

V gene: TRBV13
J gene: TRBJ2-3
clone size: NA
D gene: NA
CDR3 protein: CASSPQGQRSPDTQYF
CDR3 DNA: TGTGCCAGCAGCCCCCAGGGACAAAGATCCCCAGATACGCAGTATTTT

V gene: TRBV11-2
J gene: TRBJ2-1
clone size: many
D gene: NA
CDR3 protein: CASSPFGKKDHNEQFF
CDR3 DNA: TGTGCCAGCAGCCCCTTCGGTAAAAAGGACCACAATGAGCAGTTCTTC

V gene: TRBV30
J gene: TRBJ2-6
clone size: NA
D gene: NA
CDR3 protein: CAWSGRTSGANVLTF
CDR3 DNA: TGTGCCTGGAGTGGGCGGACCTCTGGGGCCAACGTCCTGACTTTC

V gene: TRBV4-3
J gene: TRBJ2-2
clone size: NA
D gene: NA
CDR3 protein: CASSQDSRYTGELFF
CDR3 DNA: TGCGCCAGCAGCCAAGATTCGCGTTACACCGGGGAGCTGTTTTTT

V gene: TRBV7-7
J gene: TRBJ2-5
clone size: NA
D gene: NA
CDR3 protein: CASSPGHQETQYF
CDR3 DNA: TGTGCTAGCAGCCCCGGGCACCAAGAGACCCAGTACTTC

V gene: TRBV30
J gene: TRBJ2-7
clone size: NA
D gene: TRBD2
CDR3 protein: CAWSVKGRLAGGHEQYF
CDR3 DNA: TGTGCCTGGAGTGTTAAGGGGAGACTAGCGGGAGGCCACGAGCAGTACTTC

V gene: TRBV28
J gene: TRBJ2-1
clone size: few
D gene: TRBD1
CDR3 protein: CATNRGSSYNEQFF
CDR3 DNA: TGTGCCACTAACAGGGGGAGCTCCTACAATGAGCAGTTCTTC

V gene: TRBV27
J gene: TRBJ2-5
clone size: few
D gene: NA
CDR3 protein: CASSLRGLETQYF
CDR3 DNA: TGTGCCAGCAGTCTCCGGGGGCTTGAGACCCAGTACTTC

V gene: TRBV7-2
J gene: TRBJ2-6
clone size: few
D gene: NA
CDR3 protein: CASSLVRSTGANVLTF
CDR3 DNA: TGTGCCAGCAGCTTAGTGCGAAGCACTGGGGCCAACGTCCTGACTTTC

V gene: TRBV7-9
J gene: TRBJ2-1
clone size: few
D gene: NA
CDR3 protein: CASSPARATHGDEQFF
CDR3 DNA: TGTGCCAGCAGCCCTGCCCGGGCGACGCATGGCGATGAGCAGTTCTTC

V gene: TRBV4-2
J gene: TRBJ2-7
clone size: few
D gene: TRBD1
CDR3 protein: CASSQGRQGAIYEQYF
CDR3 DNA: TGTGCCAGCAGCCAAGGAAGACAGGGGGCGATTTACGAGCAGTACTTC

V gene: TRBV4-2
J gene: TRBJ2-7
clone size: many
D gene: NA
CDR3 protein: CASSQDQGPYEQYF
CDR3 DNA: TGTGCCAGCAGCCAAGATCAGGGACCCTACGAGCAGTACTTC

V gene: TRBV4-2
J gene: TRBJ2-3
clone size: few
D gene: TRBD2
CDR3 protein: CASSHLGLAGETDTQYF
CDR3 DNA: TGTGCCAGCAGCCATCTTGGACTAGCGGGAGAAACAGATACGCAGTATTTT

V gene: TRBV28
J gene: TRBJ2-1
clone size: few
D gene: TRBD2
CDR3 protein: CASKWGGPFNEQFF
CDR3 DNA: TGTGCCAGCAAGTGGGGAGGGCCTTTTAATGAGCAGTTCTTC

V gene: TRBV18
J gene: TRBJ2-5
clone size: NA
D gene: TRBD2
CDR3 protein: CASSPPSGVQETQYF
CDR3 DNA: TGTGCCAGCTCACCACCTAGCGGGGTCCAAGAGACCCAGTACTTC

V gene: TRBV29-1
J gene: TRBJ2-1
clone size: few
D gene: TRBD2
CDR3 protein: CSGVLAGGLNEQFF
CDR3 DNA: TGCAGCGGGGTTCTCGCGGGAGGTCTGAATGAGCAGTTCTTC

V gene: TRBV5-4
J gene: TRBJ1-2
clone size: once
D gene: TRBD1
CDR3 protein: CASSRDRGDYGYTF
CDR3 DNA: TGTGCCAGCAGCAGGGACAGGGGTGACTATGGCTACACCTTC

V gene: TRBV5-1
J gene: TRBJ1-1
clone size: few
D gene: NA
CDR3 protein: CASSPQAMNTEAFF
CDR3 DNA: TGCGCCAGCAGCCCCCAGGCGATGAACACTGAAGCTTTCTTT

V gene: TRBV10-3
J gene: TRBJ2-2
clone size: few
D gene: NA
CDR3 protein: CAISETGKLTGELFF
CDR3 DNA: TGTGCCATCAGTGAAACAGGGAAACTGACCGGGGAGCTGTTTTTT

V gene: TRBV5-5
J gene: TRBJ2-5
clone size: NA
D gene: TRBD2
CDR3 protein: CASSPGLAKQETQYF
CDR3 DNA: TGTGCCAGCAGCCCAGGACTAGCCAAACAAGAGACCCAGTACTTC

V gene: TRBV6-1
J gene: TRBJ1-1
clone size: NA
D gene: NA
CDR3 protein: CASSTTVNTEAFF
CDR3 DNA: TGTGCCAGCAGTACGACTGTGAACACTGAAGCTTTCTTT

V gene: TRBV4-1
J gene: TRBJ2-5
clone size: NA
D gene: NA
CDR3 protein: CASSQDDRYQETQYF
CDR3 DNA: TGCGCCAGCAGCCAAGATGACAGGTACCAAGAGACCCAGTACTTC

V gene: TRBV9
J gene: TRBJ1-1
clone size: few
D gene: NA
CDR3 protein: CASSGRRREAFF
CDR3 DNA: TGTGCCAGCAGCGGAAGACGGCGGGAAGCTTTCTTT

V gene: TRBV11-2
J gene: TRBJ2-4
clone size: NA
D gene: NA
CDR3 protein: CASSLLGGGSKNIQYF
CDR3 DNA: TGTGCCAGCAGCTTATTGGGGGGAGGTTCAAAAAACATTCAGTACTTC

V gene: TRBV28
J gene: TRBJ1-2
clone size: NA
D gene: NA
CDR3 protein: CASSSSLTGPYGYTF
CDR3 DNA: TGTGCCAGCAGTTCGTCGTTGACGGGACCCTATGGCTACACCTTC

V gene: TRBV28
J gene: TRBJ2-7
clone size: few
D gene: TRBD1
CDR3 protein: CASRGQGFEQYF
CDR3 DNA: TGTGCCAGCAGGGGACAGGGGTTCGAGCAGTACTTC

V gene: TRBV7-9
J gene: TRBJ2-3
clone size: NA
D gene: NA
CDR3 protein: CASSLRESASTDTQYF
CDR3 DNA: TGTGCCAGCAGCCTACGGGAGTCAGCTAGCACAGATACGCAGTATTTT

V gene: TRBV9
J gene: TRBJ1-4
clone size: NA
D gene: NA
CDR3 protein: CASSVAPFNEKLFF
CDR3 DNA: TGTGCCAGCAGCGTAGCTCCGTTTAATGAAAAACTGTTTTTT

V gene: TRBV7-3
J gene: TRBJ2-5
clone size: NA
D gene: NA
CDR3 protein: CASSWGREETQYF
CDR3 DNA: TGTGCCAGCAGCTGGGGACGGGAAGAGACCCAGTACTTC

V gene: TRBV2
J gene: TRBJ1-2
clone size: NA
D gene: NA
CDR3 protein: CASSEKGGANYGYTF
CDR3 DNA: TGTGCCAGCAGTGAAAAGGGGGGCGCTAACTATGGCTACACCTTC

V gene: TRBV7-2
J gene: TRBJ2-3
clone size: few
D gene: TRBD1
CDR3 protein: CASSPRTGRGYF
CDR3 DNA: TGTGCCAGCAGCCCTAGGACAGGGCGTGGGTATTTT

V gene: TRBV4-1
J gene: TRBJ2-1
clone size: NA
D gene: TRBD2
CDR3 protein: CASSQTGTTYNEQFF
CDR3 DNA: TGCGCCAGCAGCCAGACCGGGACTACGTACAATGAGCAGTTCTTC

V gene: TRBV7-9
J gene: TRBJ2-2
clone size: many
D gene: TRBD1
CDR3 protein: CASSLRTGGVAGELFF
CDR3 DNA: TGTGCCAGCAGCCTGAGGACAGGGGGCGTAGCCGGGGAGCTGTTTTTT

V gene: TRBV4-3
J gene: TRBJ2-7
clone size: NA
D gene: NA
CDR3 protein: CASSQELTNYAYEQYF
CDR3 DNA: TGCGCCAGCAGCCAAGAGTTGACCAACTATGCCTACGAGCAGTACTTC

V gene: TRBV6-6
J gene: TRBJ1-4
clone size: few
D gene: TRBD1
CDR3 protein: CASSPPGQSYEKLFF
CDR3 DNA: TGTGCCAGCAGTCCCCCGGGACAGTCATACGAAAAACTGTTTTTT

V gene: TRBV5-1
J gene: TRBJ2-5
clone size: NA
D gene: NA
CDR3 protein: CASSPSGTQETQYF
CDR3 DNA: TGCGCCAGCAGCCCTTCCGGGACACAAGAGACCCAGTACTTC

V gene: TRBV18
J gene: TRBJ1-1
clone size: few
D gene: NA
CDR3 protein: CASSPARGGTEAFF
CDR3 DNA: TGTGCCAGCTCACCCGCCAGGGGCGGCACTGAAGCTTTCTTT

V gene: TRBV5-5
J gene: TRBJ2-5
clone size: few
D gene: NA
CDR3 protein: CASSLRWSGGSGETQYF
CDR3 DNA: TGTGCCAGCAGCCTCCGGTGGAGCGGCGGATCAGGAGAGACCCAGTACTTC

V gene: TRBV6-5
J gene: TRBJ2-7
clone size: NA
D gene: NA
CDR3 protein: CASSYSSGTGERQYF
CDR3 DNA: TGTGCCAGCAGTTACTCGTCGGGAACGGGAGAGCGGCAGTACTTC

V gene: TRBV7-6
J gene: TRBJ2-5
clone size: NA
D gene: NA
CDR3 protein: CASSLEKETQYF
CDR3 DNA: TGTGCCAGCAGCTTAGAGAAAGAGACCCAGTACTTC

V gene: TRBV7-2
J gene: TRBJ2-7
clone size: few
D gene: TRBD1
CDR3 protein: CASSSRTGPYEQYF
CDR3 DNA: TGTGCCAGCAGCTCGAGGACAGGGCCCTACGAGCAGTACTTC

V gene: TRBV1
J gene: TRBJ2-2
clone size: many
D gene: NA
CDR3 protein: CTSSQSGTHTGELFF
CDR3 DNA: TGCACCAGCAGCCAGTCCGGGACACACACCGGGGAGCTGTTTTTT